The clone carrying this TCR beta chain was recorded at least ten times. This sample was included in a study of CD8+CD57+ T cells in acquired aplastic anemia. Study overall: Sorted CD4+ and CD8+ cell DNA averaged around 3 ug.

The CDR3 is 13 amino acids. V was cut by 3 bases and J by 6 bases, with 11 bases left in between. TCR beta VDJ and CDR3 were profiled, and genomic DNA was the template. TCRdb ran MiXCR on the reads and lists one entry per CDR3 protein. This sample carries about 130,000 distinct CDR3 sequences, around 48% of them seen once, and the ten largest clones take under 3%. V gene TRBV12-3 or TRBV12-4 combines with J gene TRBJ1-2; D not certain. The TCR was taken from a human donor in good health, serving as a control. Sequenced sample: sorted CD4+, CD8+, or CD8+CD57+ T cells (not recorded which) from PBMCs. The CDR3 protein is CASSFRTADGYTF. The CDR3 DNA follows: TGTGCCAGCAGTTTCAGGACCGCGGATGGCTACACCTTC.